The rows below give T cell receptor beta chains drawn from one sample of a study of beta chain features in type 1 diabetes. Method: immunoSEQ multiplex PCR; TCRdb's copy keeps in-frame clones and lacks some. The data contain about 410,000 clones, approximately 15% of them singletons. The sample consisted of naive CD4+ T cells from blood. The receptors originated from a man in his thirties or forties in good health. Both conserved end residues are part of each CDR3. The D gene is left open where the match is weak. Clone size, where shown, is once, few, many, or a class for clones that have expanded.

v_call	clone_size	d_call	j_call	cdr3_aa	cdr3_nt
TRBV2	few	-	TRBJ2-2	CASKSLAHTGELFF	TGTGCCAGCAAAAGCCTAGCGCACACCGGGGAGCTGTTTTTT
TRBV30	-	-	TRBJ1-3	CAWSLKPLGGNTIYF	TGTGCCTGGAGTCTTAAGCCTTTGGGGGGAAACACCATATATTTT
TRBV2	few	-	TRBJ2-4	CASKQGPALNIQYF	TGTGCCAGCAAGCAAGGGCCAGCCCTAAACATTCAGTACTTC
TRBV7-8	-	-	TRBJ2-4	CASSLAGIAKNIQYF	TGTGCCAGCAGCTTAGCGGGAATTGCCAAAAACATTCAGTACTTC
TRBV5-1	few	TRBD1	TRBJ2-5	CASSLGRGRSETQYF	TGCGCCAGCAGCTTGGGCAGGGGGCGCTCAGAGACCCAGTACTTC
TRBV30	-	TRBD1	TRBJ2-1	CAWSRGLAEQFF	TGTGCCTGGAGCAGGGGGCTCGCTGAGCAGTTCTTC
TRBV19	-	TRBD2	TRBJ2-5	CASSTGLAASGAQYF	TGTGCCAGTAGCACTGGACTAGCGGCCTCCGGGGCCCAGTACTTC
TRBV7-2	-	TRBD1	TRBJ1-6	CASGQGGNSPLHF	TGTGCCAGCGGACAGGGTGGGAATTCACCCCTCCACTTT
TRBV6-5	-	TRBD2	TRBJ2-1	CASSWGLDNNEQFF	TGTGCCAGCAGTTGGGGACTAGATAATAATGAGCAGTTCTTC
TRBV4-3	few	-	TRBJ2-4	CASSQGVTAKNIQYF	TGCGCCAGCAGCCAAGGAGTCACGGCGAAAAACATTCAGTACTTC
TRBV7-2	-	TRBD2	TRBJ2-1	CASSSALAGGGEQFF	TGTGCCAGCAGCTCGGCACTAGCGGGGGGCGGGGAGCAGTTCTTC
TRBV2	few	-	TRBJ2-5	CASRQVQETQYF	TGTGCCAGCAGACAGGTACAAGAGACCCAGTACTTC
TRBV11-2	few	-	TRBJ2-6	CASTFRGSGANVLTF	TGTGCCAGCACCTTCAGGGGATCTGGGGCCAACGTCCTGACTTTC
TRBV5-4	few	-	TRBJ2-3	CASSPGAGRDTQYF	TGTGCCAGCAGCCCCGGGGCAGGGCGAGATACGCAGTATTTT
TRBV25-1	-	TRBD1	TRBJ1-1	CASSDLDRLLGAFF	TGTGCCAGCAGTGACTTGGACAGGCTTCTTGGAGCTTTCTTT
TRBV7-6	few	-	TRBJ2-7	CASSLDRNEQYF	TGTGCCAGCAGCCTGGACAGAAACGAGCAGTACTTC
TRBV5-1	few	-	TRBJ2-1	CASSLMTPGKRGNEQFF	TGCGCCAGCAGCTTAATGACACCAGGGAAAAGGGGCAATGAGCAGTTCTTC
TRBV4-2	few	-	TRBJ1-4	CASSSGSGERKLFF	TGTGCCAGCAGCTCGGGGTCCGGGGAGAGGAAACTGTTTTTT
TRBV7-7	-	-	TRBJ2-3	CASSSTRSDSSTDTQYF	TGTGCCAGCAGCTCCACTCGGTCGGACAGTTCCACAGATACGCAGTATTTT
TRBV30	few	-	TRBJ1-2	CAWSVRSGGYGYTF	TGTGCCTGGAGTGTAAGGAGTGGGGGCTATGGCTACACCTTC
TRBV7-2	few	-	TRBJ2-3	CASTTLPEDTQYF	TGTGCCAGCACCACCCTTCCCGAAGATACGCAGTATTTT
TRBV15	few	-	TRBJ1-2	CATSDGILTANYGYTF	TGTGCCACCAGTGACGGAATCCTGACAGCTAACTATGGCTACACCTTC
TRBV29-1	-	-	TRBJ1-1	CSVGEQNTEAFF	TGCAGCGTCGGGGAACAGAACACTGAAGCTTTCTTT
TRBV15	few	-	TRBJ2-2	CATSRSETNTGELFF	TGTGCCACCAGCAGATCCGAAACTAACACCGGGGAGCTGTTTTTT
TRBV6-5	-	TRBD2	TRBJ2-3	CASSYRTSGTDTQYF	TGTGCCAGCAGTTACCGGACTAGCGGCACAGATACGCAGTATTTT
TRBV29-1	-	TRBD1	TRBJ2-1	CSVPLKGAGWSSYNEQFF	TGCAGCGTTCCCCTTAAGGGGGCGGGTTGGAGCTCCTACAATGAGCAGTTCTTC
TRBV11-2	-	-	TRBJ2-1	CASSFSGGARNEQFF	TGTGCCAGCAGCTTTAGCGGAGGGGCCAGAAATGAGCAGTTCTTC
TRBV7-9	few	-	TRBJ2-4	CASSLPPGGILF	TGTGCCAGCAGCCTGCCCCCAGGGGGGATTCTCTTC
TRBV7-6	few	-	TRBJ2-7	CASSLVAALGEQYF	TGTGCCAGCAGCTTAGTTGCCGCCCTCGGGGAGCAGTACTTC
TRBV11-3	-	-	TRBJ2-3	CASSLGSTQYF	TGTGCCAGCAGCTTAGGTTCCACGCAGTATTTT
TRBV7-2	-	-	TRBJ1-5	CASSLREIQPQHF	TGTGCCAGCAGCTTAAGAGAAATTCAGCCCCAGCATTTT
TRBV25-1	few	-	TRBJ2-7	CASSGYIGSYEQYF	TGTGCCAGCAGTGGCTACATTGGCTCCTACGAGCAGTACTTC
TRBV6-5	-	-	TRBJ1-1	CASSYSFSGMNTEAFF	TGTGCCAGCAGTTACTCGTTCTCGGGGATGAACACTGAAGCTTTCTTT
TRBV9	few	TRBD1	TRBJ1-6	CASSVGQADSPLHF	TGTGCCAGCAGCGTCGGACAGGCAGATTCACCCCTCCACTTT
TRBV4-1	-	TRBD1	TRBJ2-3	CASSQDATGGSSSTDTQYF	TGCGCCAGCAGCCAAGATGCTACAGGGGGCTCGTCTAGCACAGATACGCAGTATTTT
TRBV25-1	few	-	TRBJ2-7	CASSEGGQPSSYEQYF	TGTGCCAGCAGTGAGGGGGGACAGCCGAGCTCCTACGAGCAGTACTTC
TRBV4-2	-	TRBD2	TRBJ2-1	CASSQAASGSGYEQFF	TGTGCCAGCAGCCAAGCGGCTAGCGGGAGTGGTTATGAGCAGTTCTTC
TRBV12-5	-	-	TRBJ1-1	CASGSQTPSTEAFF	TGTGCTAGTGGTTCCCAGACACCGAGCACTGAAGCTTTCTTT
TRBV29-1	few	TRBD1	TRBJ1-5	CSVSDRVEGKPQHF	TGCAGCGTTTCGGACAGGGTGGAGGGGAAGCCCCAGCATTTT
TRBV10-3	few	TRBD2	TRBJ2-5	CAISELGTSGAYQETQYF	TGTGCCATCAGTGAGTTGGGGACTAGCGGTGCATATCAAGAGACCCAGTACTTC
TRBV6-5	-	TRBD2	TRBJ2-4	CASSEGLGRAIQYF	TGTGCCAGCAGTGAAGGTCTAGGGAGGGCCATTCAGTACTTC
TRBV7-9	-	-	TRBJ1-2	CASSLAEAYTF	TGTGCCAGCAGCTTAGCGGAGGCCTACACCTTC
TRBV2	-	-	TRBJ2-2	CASMFTGSTGELFF	TGTGCCAGCATGTTTACAGGTTCCACCGGGGAGCTGTTTTTT
TRBV29-1	-	TRBD1	TRBJ1-2	CSALDRGWNGYTF	TGCAGCGCTCTAGACAGGGGTTGGAATGGCTACACCTTC
TRBV18	-	-	TRBJ2-1	CASSSGPDGHNEQFF	TGTGCCAGCTCCTCAGGGCCGGACGGACACAATGAGCAGTTCTTC
TRBV30	-	-	TRBJ1-2	CAWSQKGGYTF	TGTGCCTGGAGCCAGAAGGGTGGCTACACCTTC
TRBV6-5	-	-	TRBJ2-4	CASSYGRAKNIQYF	TGTGCCAGCAGTTACGGGAGGGCCAAAAACATTCAGTACTTC
TRBV4-3	-	-	TRBJ2-1	CASSQEGLTYNEQFF	TGCGCCAGCAGCCAAGAGGGACTGACCTACAATGAGCAGTTCTTC
TRBV4-3	-	TRBD2	TRBJ2-7	CASSQGLTSGGIYEQYF	TGCGCCAGCAGCCAAGGGCTTACTAGCGGGGGGATCTACGAGCAGTACTTC
TRBV4-3	few	TRBD2	TRBJ2-3	CASSQPTGLAGADTQYF	TGCGCCAGCAGCCAACCCACGGGGCTAGCGGGTGCAGATACGCAGTATTTT